This T cell receptor beta chain comes out of a study of human T cells and chemical hapten exposure. Study in general: A patient group, mainly female, showed alopecia areata, totalis or universalis.

Germline V gene sequence: CDR1 SGHDT, CDR2 YYEEEE. V lost 5 bases and J lost 5, with 20 bases in between. The CDR3 covers 16 residues. TCRdb reprocessed the RACE reads with MiXCR, giving one entry per CDR3 protein. The sample lists around 99,000 distinct CDR3 sequences; roughly 9% were seen once. The time point: patch test 2, 6 weeks after DPC sensitization. Treatment meaning: therapeutic diphenylcyclopropenone sensitization with weekly scalp DPC. Before extraction, the whole blood was not fractionated, and total RNA was taken from it. This clonotype was seen more than once but under ten times. The origin of this receptor is a woman between 40 and 50 years old with alopecia areata. Some clones in this sample may be carry-over from other donors' samples. The sample here was whole blood, taken in connection with sensitization to the hapten diphenylcyclopropenone (DPC). The genes are TRBV5-6 and TRBJ2-1; D is possibly TRBD1 (6 bases). The CDR3 loop is CASRNLQGPRHNEQFF. CDR3 nucleotide sequence: TGTGCCAGCAGGAATTTACAGGGACCCCGACACAATGAGCAGTTCTTC.